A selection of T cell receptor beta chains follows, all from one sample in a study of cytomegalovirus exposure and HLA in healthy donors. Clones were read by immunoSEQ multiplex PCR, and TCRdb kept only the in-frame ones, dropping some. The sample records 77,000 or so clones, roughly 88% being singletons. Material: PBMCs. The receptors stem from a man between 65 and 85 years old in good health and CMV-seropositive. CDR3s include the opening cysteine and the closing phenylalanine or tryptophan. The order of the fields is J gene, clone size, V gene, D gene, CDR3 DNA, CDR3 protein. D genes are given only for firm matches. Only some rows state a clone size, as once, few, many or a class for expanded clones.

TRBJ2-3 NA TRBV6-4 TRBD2 TGTGCCAGCAGTGAGGCGGGAGGCACAGATACGCAGTATTTT CASSEAGGTDTQYF
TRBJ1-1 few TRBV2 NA TGTGCCAGCAGTGATTGGGAAAGGGAGGGAACTGAAGCTTTCTTT CASSDWEREGTEAFF
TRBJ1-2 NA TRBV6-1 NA TGTGCCAGCACCGCCGACAGGTTTAACTATGGCTACACCTTC CASTADRFNYGYTF
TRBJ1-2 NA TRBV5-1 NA TGCGCCAGCAGTAGGGGGTCTAACTATGGCTACACCTTC CASSRGSNYGYTF
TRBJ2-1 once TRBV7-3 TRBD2 TGTGCCAGCAGCCTGACTAGCGGGGGGGCCAATGAGCAGTTCTTC CASSLTSGGANEQFF
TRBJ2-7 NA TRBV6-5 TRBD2 TGTGCCAGCAGTTCCTGGACTAGCGGGGGGGTAAGCGAGCAGTACTTC CASSSWTSGGVSEQYF
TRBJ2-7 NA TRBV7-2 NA TGTGCCAGCAGCTTAGTGGGGGGGGACAAGCAGTACTTC CASSLVGGDKQYF
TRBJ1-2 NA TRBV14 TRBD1 TGTGCCAGCAGCCGCCAGACAGGGGGCCTTGGCTACACCTTC CASSRQTGGLGYTF
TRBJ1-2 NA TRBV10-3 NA TGTGCCATCAGTGAATCATACAGGGCCGCTTATGGCTACACCTTC CAISESYRAAYGYTF
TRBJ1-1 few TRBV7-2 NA TGTGCCAGCAGCTCAGGTTTGGGTCTGAACACTGAAGCTTTCTTT CASSSGLGLNTEAFF
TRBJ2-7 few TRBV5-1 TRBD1 TGCGCCAGCAGCGCCGGGACAGGGGCCTACGAGCAGTACTTC CASSAGTGAYEQYF
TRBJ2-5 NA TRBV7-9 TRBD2 TGTGCCAGCAGCTTGGGGCGGGGGGGCCCGGGGACCCAGTACTTC CASSLGRGGPGTQYF